These 22 T cell receptor beta chains were all obtained from the same sample, sequenced in a study of T cell repertoires in cytomegalovirus infection. TCRdb independently ran MiXCR on the reads; one entry per CDR3 protein. The data hold about 240,000 distinct CDR3 sequences, with 6% to 8% observed a single time. Material: PBMCs. These receptors were obtained from a human donor in good health (CMV status not recorded). Some clones in this sample may be carry-over from other donors' samples.

This clonotype was found many times. The rearrangement links TRBV28 to TRBJ1-1, with D perhaps TRBD1 (5 bases). Germline V gene sequence: CDR1 MDHEN, CDR2 SYDVKM. The CDR3 is made up of 13 amino acids. Trimming removed 7 bases at V and 6 bases at J, with 15 bases between. CDR3 in DNA: TGTGCCAGCATTAAAGAGGACAACGCTGAAGCTTTCTTT. This encodes CASIKEDNAEAFF.

This clonotype was counted many times. CDR3 nucleotide sequence: TGTGCCAGCAGCTCCCGAGGGCACGAGCAGTACTTC. Amino acid sequence: CASSSRGHEQYF. The V gene is TRBV7-2, the J gene TRBJ2-7, with D possibly being TRBD2 (5 bases). Germline values: CDR1 SGHTA, CDR2 FQGNSA. V lost 4 bases to trimming and J lost 5 bases, with 9 bases between them. The length of the CDR3 is 12 residues.

CDR3 bases: TGTGCCAGCAGGGAGAAGACTAGCGGGGGGGCCGTAGAGACCCAGTACTTC. It encodes CASREKTSGGAVETQYF. V is TRBV2 and J is TRBJ2-5; 14 bases fit TRBD2. Germline CDR1 is SNHLY and CDR2 is FYNNEI. Losses at the gene ends were 6 bases for V and 4 bases for J; bases not matched to a gene: 10. CDR3 length: 17 amino acids.

This clonotype was counted many times. The chain joins TRBV7-2 to TRBJ2-5, with D maybe TRBD2 (6 bases). CDR3 size: 14 residues. The V end lost 6 bases, the J end lost 5 bases, and 16 bases lay between the germline ends. The germline V gene encodes CDR1 SGHTA and CDR2 FQGNSA. CDR3 bases: TGTGCCAGCAGATCCGGGGGTTCGAGGGAGACCCAGTACTTC. Its translation: CASRSGGSRETQYF.

This clonotype came up many times. V and J are TRBV11-2 and TRBJ1-1, with 7 positions matching TRBD1. CDR1 is SGHAT and CDR2 is FQNNGV in the germline V gene. V dropped 5 bases and J dropped 8; count of bases not matched to a gene: 5. This CDR3 has 12 residues. The DNA for the CDR3 is TGTGCCAGCAGCCCATCGGGACAGGAAGCTTTCTTT. It translates to CASSPSGQEAFF. Complete variable domain (other parts from reference TRBV11-2 and TRBJ1-1): EAGVAQSPRYKIIEKRQSVAFWCNPISGHATLYWYQQILGQGPKLLIQFQNNGVVDDSQLPKDRFSAERLKGVDSTLKIQPAKLEDSAVYLCASSPSGQEAFFGQGTRLTVV.

This clonotype was seen many times. The chain uses TRBV7-2 and TRBJ1-1; no firm D call. Germline-derived CDR1 and CDR2 are SGHTA and FQGNSA. V lost 5 bases and J 5 bases, leaving 18 bases between the germline ends. There are 15 residues in the CDR3. The DNA for the CDR3 is TGTGCCAGCAGCCCTCCGGTCGGGGTGGGGACTGAAGCTTTCTTT. As protein: CASSPPVGVGTEAFF. Together with reference TRBV7-2 and TRBJ1-1, the CDR3 gives the full variable domain: GAGVSQSPSNKVTEKGKDVELRCDPISGHTALYWYRQSLGQGLEFLIYFQGNSAPDKSGLPSDRFSAERTGGSVSTLTIQRTQQEDSAVYLCASSPPVGVGTEAFFGQGTRLTVV.

This clonotype was seen many times. V gene TRBV20-1 combines with J gene TRBJ1-2; tentative D call: TRBD1 (6 bases). Germline V CDR1 and CDR2: DFQATT, SNEGSKA (reference sequence). This CDR3 is 14 amino acids long. V gave up 4 bases and J gave up 8 bases, with 20 bases separating them. The CDR3 protein is CSAIFAGARSGYTF. The CDR3 nucleotides read TGCAGTGCTATATTCGCAGGGGCAAGATCGGGCTACACCTTC.

This clonotype was counted ten times or more. This rearrangement joins TRBV5-1 to TRBJ1-2; unclear D gene. Between the trimmed V and J ends, which lost 0 bases and 1 base, there was a span of 4 bases. This CDR3 contains 13 residues. CDR1 SGHRS and CDR2 YFSETQ come from the germline V gene. The CDR3 nucleotides read TGCGCCAGCAGCTTGGAAGATAACTATGGCTACACCTTC. Translating it yields CASSLEDNYGYTF.

This clonotype appeared a few times. The chain is built from TRBV20-1 and TRBJ2-7, with a tentative D call TRBD2 (5 bases). V dropped 5 bases and J dropped 6 bases, with 17 bases sitting between them. From germline, CDR1 is DFQATT and CDR2 SNEGSKA (reference sequence). This CDR3 spans 13 amino acids. CDR3 protein: CSASRQRGSEQYF. CDR3 bases: TGCAGTGCTTCCCGCCAGCGTGGGAGCGAGCAGTACTTC.

This clonotype has at least ten counts. The rearrangement links TRBV27 to TRBJ2-7; 9 positions agree with TRBD1. The CDR3 contains 13 residues. Germline V gives CDR1 MNHEY, CDR2 SMNVEV (reference sequence). Trimming cost V 3 bases and J 6 bases; bases outside gene matches: 3. The CDR3 nucleotides are TGTGCCAGCAGTTTCCAGACAGGGGGCGAGCAGTACTTC. Translated: CASSFQTGGEQYF.

There are many counts of this clonotype. The rearrangement links TRBV15 to TRBJ1-5, with D unclear. Germline values: CDR1 LNHNV, CDR2 YYDKDF (reference sequence). The V end was cut by 4 bases, the J end by 8 bases, with 21 bases between. The CDR3 covers 16 residues. As DNA, the CDR3 is TGTGCCACCAGCAAGAGTTCAGGAACGATTGTCAAGCCCCAGCATTTT. This codes for CATSKSSGTIVKPQHF. Variable domain in full (rest from reference TRBV15 and TRBJ1-5): DAMVIQNPRYQVTQFGKPVTLSCSQTLNHNVMYWYQQKSSQAPKLLFHYYDKDFNNEADTPDNFQSRRPNTSFCFLDIRSPGLGDTAMYLCATSKSSGTIVKPQHFGDGTRLSIL.

This clonotype appeared many times. This chain links TRBV7-9 with TRBJ1-2; the D is unclear. The germline CDR1 and CDR2 sequences are SEHNR and FQNEAQ (reference sequence). The V end was cut by 2 bases, the J end by 3 bases, with 7 bases between. The CDR3 is 13 amino acids. The CDR3 DNA sequence: TGTGCCAGCAGCTTATCGGAGGACTATGGCTACACCTTC. It translates to CASSLSEDYGYTF. Drawing the rest from reference TRBV7-9 and TRBJ1-2, the complete variable domain is DTGVSQNPRHKITKRGQNVTFRCDPISEHNRLYWYRQTLGQGPEFLTYFQNEAQLEKSRLLSDRFSAERPKGSFSTLEIQRTEQGDSAMYLCASSLSEDYGYTFGSGTRLTVV.

This clonotype has at least ten counts. The chain uses TRBV7-2 and TRBJ1-4; D ambiguous. Germline values: CDR1 SGHTA, CDR2 FQGNSA. CDR3 length: 14 amino acids. Trimming pared 5 bases from V and 4 bases from J, leaving 11 bases between. CDR3 residues: CASSPSRGNEKLFF. CDR3 DNA sequence: TGTGCCAGCAGCCCCAGTCGGGGTAATGAAAAACTGTTTTTT.

The chain couples TRBV7-9 to TRBJ2-7, with D tentatively TRBD1 (5 bases). Germline CDR1 is SEHNR and CDR2 is FQNEAQ (reference sequence). V was cut by 5 bases and J by 6 bases, with 14 bases left in between. This CDR3 has 13 residues. The CDR3 loop is CASSTPGNREQYF. The DNA of the CDR3 is TGTGCCAGCAGCACCCCAGGGAATCGCGAGCAGTACTTC.

This clonotype was detected many times. The V call is TRBV28, the J call TRBJ2-4; D uncertain. Germline CDR1 is MDHEN and CDR2 is SYDVKM. V shed 1 base and J shed 5 bases, with 3 bases lying between them. This CDR3 comprises 12 residues. Written as DNA, the CDR3 is TGTGCCAGCAGTTTATACCAAAACATTCAGTACTTC. It specifies CASSLYQNIQYF. Drawing the rest from reference TRBV28 and TRBJ2-4, the complete variable domain is DVKVTQSSRYLVKRTGEKVFLECVQDMDHENMFWYRQDPGLGLRLIYFSYDVKMKEKGDIPEGYSVSREKKERFSLILESASTNQTSMYLCASSLYQNIQYFGAGTRLSVL.

This clonotype was detected many times. The chain has TRBV6-1 and TRBJ2-2; TRBD2 agrees at 11 bases. Germline CDR1 and CDR2: MNHNS and SASEGT. CDR3 size: 18 residues. Trimming took 6 bases from V and 4 from J; bases not matched to a gene: 13. The CDR3 region has the DNA TGTGCCAGCAGAACTGAGGTAGCGGGGGGGCAGGTCACCGGGGAGCTGTTTTTT. Translated: CASRTEVAGGQVTGELFF.

This clonotype was recorded many times. This chain joins TRBV27 and TRBJ2-7; D is perhaps TRBD1 or TRBD2 (5 bases each). The V end lost 5 bases, the J end lost 3 bases, and 11 bases lay between the germline ends. Germline V gives CDR1 MNHEY, CDR2 SMNVEV (reference sequence). This CDR3 has 13 residues. DNA for the CDR3: TGTGCCAGCAGTGGGACCGGTTACTACGAGCAGTACTTC. Its protein product is CASSGTGYYEQYF.

This clonotype was counted many times. This chain links TRBV12-3 or TRBV12-4 with TRBJ1-4, with D possibly TRBD1 on 6 matching bases. This CDR3 has 14 amino acids. The V and J ends lost 7 bases and 3 bases respectively, with 12 bases between them. The CDR3 sequence: CASTGGHPNEKLFF. As DNA, the CDR3 is TGTGCCAGCACTGGGGGACACCCTAATGAAAAACTGTTTTTT.

This clonotype came up many times. The CDR3 nucleotides are TGTGCCAGCAGCCGCCAGCCAGGACTATCCCACAATGAGCAGTTCTTC. This gives the protein CASSRQPGLSHNEQFF. The V call is TRBV7-2, the J call TRBJ2-1, with D perhaps TRBD2 (6 bases). Germline V CDR1 and CDR2: SGHTA, FQGNSA. The ends were cut back, 5 bases at V and 5 bases at J, with 19 bases in the middle. The CDR3 is made up of 16 amino acids.

This clonotype has at least ten counts. The gene calls are TRBV7-2 and TRBJ1-3, with D perhaps matching TRBD1 (5 bases). The germline gives CDR1 SGHTA, CDR2 FQGNSA. V dropped 3 bases and J dropped 4 bases, with 13 bases sitting between them. There are 15 residues in the CDR3. The CDR3: CASSLGDWAGNTIYF. CDR3 DNA sequence: TGTGCCAGCAGCTTGGGGGATTGGGCCGGAAACACCATATATTTT.

This clonotype was counted only a few times. The V and J genes are TRBV7-9 and TRBJ2-1; 7 positions agree with TRBD1. Germline CDR1 and CDR2: SEHNR and FQNEAQ (reference sequence). There are 16 residues in the CDR3. V trimming: 5 bases; J trimming: 0 bases; junction bases outside the gene matches: 7. CDR3 residues: CASSRRRGSSYNEQFF. The CDR3 nucleotides read TGTGCCAGCAGCCGCCGCAGGGGGAGCTCCTACAATGAGCAGTTCTTC. Combining the CDR3 with reference TRBV7-9 and TRBJ2-1 gives the whole variable domain DTGVSQNPRHKITKRGQNVTFRCDPISEHNRLYWYRQTLGQGPEFLTYFQNEAQLEKSRLLSDRFSAERPKGSFSTLEIQRTEQGDSAMYLCASSRRRGSSYNEQFFGPGTRLTVL.

This clonotype was observed at least ten times. This chain uses TRBV5-6 with TRBJ2-7, with a weak D call TRBD1 (5 bases). Between the trimmed V and J ends, which lost 1 base and 3 bases, there was a span of 8 bases. The CDR3 totals 13 residues. Germline V lookup: CDR1 SGHDT, CDR2 YYEEEE. CDR3 DNA sequence: TGTGCCAGCAGCTTGCAGGGCCGCTACGAGCAGTACTTC. Translated, it gives CASSLQGRYEQYF.